One and the same sample provided the 17 T cell receptor beta chains below, sequenced in a study of CD8 T cells in Susac syndrome. With random hexamers, reverse transcription was performed on 0.5 to 1 ug of RNA. TCRdb reprocessed the immunoSEQ multiplex PCR reads with MiXCR, giving one entry per CDR3 protein. The sample lists about 180,000 distinct CDR3 sequences; about 95% were seen once. The sequenced material came from CD8+ T cells from PBMCs. The origin of the receptors is a human donor with multiple sclerosis.

The chain joins TRBV25-1 to TRBJ1-6; TRBD1 agrees at 8 bases. The V segment lost 8 bases and the J segment 7 bases; nucleotides outside the gene matches: 7. Germline values: CDR1 MGHDK, CDR2 SYGVNS. The length of the CDR3 is 14 residues. Here the CDR3 DNA reads TGTGCCAGCTTAAGACAGGGGTACAATTCACCCCTCCACTTT. This translates into CASLRQGYNSPLHF.

The CDR3 nucleotides are TGCAGCGTCGCCCGACTGGAAGGCACCGGGGAGCTGTTTTTT. Translated: CSVARLEGTGELFF. The rearrangement uses TRBV29-1 and TRBJ2-2; D unresolved. Trimming took 6 bases from V and 4 from J, leaving 15 bases between them. The CDR3 has 14 residues. CDR1 is SQVTM and CDR2 is ANQGSEA in the germline V gene.

The gene calls are TRBV7-9 and TRBJ2-7, with TRBD2 matching over 10 bases. CDR3 length equals 16 residues. CDR1 and CDR2 from the germline V gene are SEHNR and FQNEAQ (reference sequence). Trimming removed 5 bases from V and 3 bases from J; junction bases left unmatched: 10. The CDR3 DNA reads as TGTGCCAGCAGCCCGCTCAGCGGGAGGGCCTTCTACGAGCAGTACTTC. Translated: CASSPLSGRAFYEQYF.

V gene TRBV29-1 combines with J gene TRBJ1-1; a weak D match, TRBD1 (6 bases). CDR1 SQVTM and CDR2 ANQGSEA come from the germline V gene. The CDR3 is 11 residues long. Trimming stripped 5 bases from V and 3 bases from J, with 7 bases between. The CDR3: CSVHRDTEAFF. CDR3 DNA sequence: TGCAGCGTTCACAGGGACACTGAAGCTTTCTTT. The full variable domain, completed using reference TRBV29-1 and TRBJ1-1, is SAVISQKPSRDICQRGTSLTIQCQVDSQVTMMFWYRQQPGQSLTLIATANQGSEATYESGFVIDKFPISRPNLTFSTLTVSNMSPEDSSIYLCSVHRDTEAFFGQGTRLTVV.

This clonotype is a singleton in its sample. J is TRBJ2-7 and V is TRBV27; TRBD2 aligns across 12 bases. J was trimmed by 9 bases and V by 8 bases; bases with no gene match: 5. The V gene's germline CDR1 is MNHEY and CDR2 SMNVEV (reference sequence). The CDR3 totals 12 residues. This CDR3 reads CASHGLAGTQYF. The DNA of the CDR3 is TGTGCCAGCCACGGACTAGCGGGAACGCAGTACTTC.

This clonotype was recorded once. The CDR3 loop reads CASSPLTGLETQYF. The DNA of the CDR3 is TGTGCCAGCTCACCTTTGACAGGTCTGGAGACCCAGTACTTC. The J gene is TRBJ2-5, the V gene TRBV18, with TRBD1 as a possible D gene (6 bases). The V end lost 3 bases, the J end lost 5 bases, and 13 bases lay between the germline ends. The length of the CDR3 is 14 residues. Germline CDR1 and CDR2: KGHSH and LQKENI. Full variable domain (remainder filled in from reference TRBV18 and TRBJ2-5): NAGVMQNPRHLVRRRGQEARLRCSPMKGHSHVYWYRQLPEEGLKFMVYLQKENIIDESGMPKERFSAEFPKEGPSILRIQQVVRGDSAAYFCASSPLTGLETQYFGPGTRLLVL.

The genes are TRBV20-1 and TRBJ2-1; a possible D gene is TRBD1 (5 bases). Per the germline V gene, CDR1 is DFQATT and CDR2 is SNEGSKA (reference sequence). With 6 bases removed from V and 1 base from J, the gap between germline ends came to 13 bases. CDR3 length: 14 amino acids. CDR3 region: CSASGFSSYNEQFF. The CDR3 nucleotides read TGCAGTGCGTCAGGGTTTAGTTCCTACAATGAGCAGTTCTTC.

This clonotype showed up just once. The chain carries TRBV6-1 and TRBJ1-5; D unclear. The CDR3 contains 14 residues. From germline, CDR1 is MNHNS and CDR2 SASEGT. The V end was cut by 3 bases, the J end by 9 bases, with 15 bases between. Here the CDR3 reads CASSDLGSARPQHF. The CDR3 DNA follows: TGTGCCAGCAGTGACCTCGGATCTGCGAGGCCCCAGCATTTT.

This clonotype appeared once. The genes are TRBV7-6 and TRBJ2-1; unclear D gene. Looked up from germline, CDR1 is SGHVS and CDR2 is FNYEAQ. The CDR3 extends over 12 amino acids. The ends were cut back, 2 bases at V and 8 bases at J, with 7 bases in the middle. CDR3 nucleotides: TGTGCCAGCAGCTTATTCCCGGATGAGCAGTTCTTC. This gives the protein CASSLFPDEQFF. Full variable domain (rest looked up from reference TRBV7-6 and TRBJ2-1): GAGVSQSPRYKVTKRGQDVALRCDPISGHVSLYWYRQALGQGPEFLTYFNYEAQQDKSGLPNDRFSAERPEGSISTLTIQRTEQRDSAMYRCASSLFPDEQFFGPGTRLTVL.

V and J are TRBV11-2 and TRBJ2-7; D call uncertain. Germline V gene data show CDR1 as SGHAT and CDR2 as FQNNGV. V was pared by 5 bases and J by 5 bases, with 16 bases between. The CDR3 sequence is 14 residues long. The CDR3: CASSPWARPDEQYF. CDR3 bases: TGTGCCAGCAGCCCTTGGGCCCGACCCGACGAGCAGTACTTC.

The chain is built from TRBV6-5 and TRBJ2-1, with D possibly TRBD2 on 6 matching bases. Germline V gene sequence: CDR1 MNHEY, CDR2 SVGAGI. V dropped 8 bases and J dropped 0 bases, with 14 bases sitting between them. This CDR3 is 15 amino acids long. CDR3 DNA sequence: TGTGCCAGCGGGCCTCTAGCGTACTCCTACAATGAGCAGTTCTTC. Residues: CASGPLAYSYNEQFF.

CDR3 sequence: CASSPPSWYEQYF. In DNA, the CDR3 is TGCGCCAGCAGCCCCCCCTCTTGGTACGAGCAGTACTTC. The chain carries TRBV5-1 and TRBJ2-7; D remains ambiguous. Trimming cost V 4 bases and J 4 bases, with 12 bases left between them. This CDR3 is built from 13 residues. Germline V gene sequence: CDR1 SGHRS, CDR2 YFSETQ.

The rearrangement uses TRBV4-1 and TRBJ2-7, with D perhaps TRBD2 (5 bases). In germline, CDR1 is MGHRA, CDR2 YSYEKL. The germline V and J ends were trimmed by 1 base and 2 bases, with 9 bases remaining between them. The CDR3 contains 14 residues. The CDR3 region has the DNA TGCGCCAGCAGCCAAGTTGAGGGAACCTACGAGCAGTACTTC. Residues: CASSQVEGTYEQYF.

V usage is TRBV6-5 and J usage is TRBJ1-2; 8 bases map to TRBD1. This CDR3 region has 13 residues. J was trimmed by 6 bases and V by 6 bases; bases with no gene match: 6. CDR1 MNHEY and CDR2 SVGAGI come from the germline V gene. CDR3 sequence: CASSTTGAHGYTF. The DNA for the CDR3 is TGTGCCAGCAGCACGACAGGGGCCCATGGCTACACCTTC.

The chain recombines TRBV5-1 with TRBJ2-5; TRBD2 might be the D (5 bases). The CDR3 has 14 amino acids. The V end was cut by 1 base, the J end by 2 bases, with 9 bases between. CDR1 and CDR2 (germline): SGHRS, YFSETQ. Written as DNA, the CDR3 is TGCGCCAGCAGCTTGTATACGGGGCAAGAGACCCAGTACTTC. Translation: CASSLYTGQETQYF. Variable domain in full (rest from reference TRBV5-1 and TRBJ2-5): KAGVTQTPRYLIKTRGQQVTLSCSPISGHRSVSWYQQTPGQGLQFLFEYFSETQRNKGNFPGRFSGRQFSNSRSEMNVSTLELGDSALYLCASSLYTGQETQYFGPGTRLLVL.

This clonotype was seen more than once but under ten times. The chain is built from TRBV9 and TRBJ2-1; 7 positions match TRBD1. Unmatched junction bases numbered 4, after V lost 5 bases and J lost 5 bases. Looked up from germline, CDR1 is SGDLS and CDR2 is YYNGEE. The CDR3 has 13 residues. CDR3 sequence: CASSVGQNNEQFF. The CDR3, as DNA: TGTGCCAGCAGTGTGGGACAGAACAATGAGCAGTTCTTC.

DNA of the CDR3: TGCAGTGCTAGGCCTGGACGGGTCGAGCAGTACTTC. This codes for CSARPGRVEQYF. The chain links TRBV20-1 to TRBJ2-7; D is ambiguous. Deletions cut 3 bases from V and 6 bases from J, with 12 bases between. The CDR3 is made up of 12 amino acids. Looked up from germline, CDR1 is DFQATT and CDR2 is SNEGSKA (reference sequence).